One sample yielded the 19 T cell receptor beta chains listed below, sequenced in a study of blood T cell repertoires in COVID-19. Produced via immunoSEQ multiplex PCR; TCRdb's table is partial and in-frame only. The sample records approximately 150,000 clones, more than 80% being singletons. Input material: peripheral blood. The receptor source for this set is a man between 65 and 85 years old with acute or convalescent COVID-19.

The CDR3: CASSLGAGGNNEQFF. The DNA of the CDR3 is TGCGCCAGCAGCTTGGGGGCAGGGGGTAACAATGAGCAGTTCTTC. The chain combines TRBV5-1 with TRBJ2-1, with 7 bases that match TRBD1. With 0 bases clipped from V and 5 bases from J, the junction kept 5 bases outside the gene matches. CDR1 is SGHRS, CDR2 YFSETQ, per germline. CDR3 length: 15 amino acids.

The V and J genes are TRBV6-6 and TRBJ1-1; D remains ambiguous. Per germline, CDR1 MNHNY and CDR2 SVGAGI (reference sequence). V lost 7 bases to trimming and J lost 6 bases, with 15 bases between them. There are 13 residues in the CDR3. DNA of the CDR3: TGTGCCAGCATCATTATTGAGGGAGCTGAAGCTTTCTTT. Protein: CASIIIEGAEAFF.

The chain recombines TRBV2 with TRBJ2-2; 9 bases line up with TRBD2. Looked up from germline, CDR1 is SNHLY and CDR2 is FYNNEI. CDR3 length: 14 residues. V was pared by 6 bases and J by 4 bases, with 3 bases of the junction left unmatched. The CDR3 DNA sequence: TGTGCCAGCAGGGCGACTAGCGGCACCGGGGAGCTGTTTTTT. This encodes CASRATSGTGELFF.

The chain employs TRBV27 and TRBJ1-1, with TRBD1 as a possible D gene (5 bases). CDR1 MNHEY and CDR2 SMNVEV come from the germline V gene (reference sequence). The CDR3 runs to 17 residues. V was clipped by 4 bases and J by 0 bases, with 18 bases between them. Written as DNA, the CDR3 is TGTGCCAGCAGTTCCACCACCACGGGGGAGTTGAACACTGAAGCTTTCTTT. Amino acids: CASSSTTTGELNTEAFF.

This chain uses TRBV5-1 with TRBJ2-5; 7 bases match TRBD1. V lost 0 bases, J lost 2 bases, and 4 bases stayed unmatched. Germline V gene lookup returns CDR1 SGHRS and CDR2 YFSETQ. This CDR3 is built from 15 residues. The CDR3 is CASSLENRGQETQYF. The DNA of the CDR3 is TGCGCCAGCAGCTTGGAGAACAGGGGACAAGAGACCCAGTACTTC.

The chain has TRBV6-5 and TRBJ2-3, with no clear D. The CDR3 length is 13 residues. CDR1 MNHEY and CDR2 SVGAGI come from the germline V gene. V gave up 7 bases and J gave up 2 bases, with 10 bases separating them. CDR3 residues: CASMKRDTDTQYF. CDR3 DNA sequence: TGTGCCAGCATGAAACGAGACACAGATACGCAGTATTTT.

The gene calls are TRBV2 and TRBJ2-6; tentatively, D is TRBD1 (5 bases). The CDR3 loop spans 15 amino acids. V gave up 6 bases and J gave up 2 bases, with 11 bases separating them. Germline V gene sequence: CDR1 SNHLY, CDR2 FYNNEI. CDR3 DNA: TGTGCCAGCAGGGAGCAGGGTACTGGGGCCAACGTCCTGACTTTC. Its protein is CASREQGTGANVLTF.

The V gene is TRBV7-6, the J gene TRBJ2-2; TRBD1 agrees at 7 bases. CDR3 size: 15 residues. V shed 6 bases and J 1 base; nucleotides not matched to a gene: 5. Germline CDR1 reads SGHVS; CDR2 reads FNYEAQ. The CDR3 spells CASSSRQGNTGELFF. DNA for the CDR3: TGTGCCAGCAGTTCTCGACAGGGGAACACCGGGGAGCTGTTTTTT.

The J gene is TRBJ1-1, the V gene TRBV3-1 (or the pseudogene TRBV3-2); D remains unclear. With 2 bases removed from V and 1 base from J, the gap between germline ends came to 5 bases. Germline V gene data show CDR1 as LGHDT and CDR2 as YNNKEL (reference sequence). This CDR3 comprises 13 residues. CDR3 sequence (DNA): TGTGCCAGCAGCCAAACTCAGAACACTGAAGCTTTCTTT. Amino acids: CASSQTQNTEAFF.

The J gene is TRBJ2-7, the V gene TRBV3-1 (or the pseudogene TRBV3-2); possibly TRBD1 for D (6 bases). The V and J ends lost 4 bases and 7 bases respectively, with 17 bases between them. The CDR3 has 14 residues. Germline lookup yields CDR1 LGHDT and CDR2 YNNKEL (reference sequence). The CDR3 here is CASSPRQESREQYF. In DNA form, the CDR3 reads TGTGCCAGCAGCCCAAGACAGGAGAGTCGGGAGCAGTACTTC.

Details on this clone: The sample contains more than one DNA sequence encoding this CDR3. The rearrangement joins TRBV6-5 to TRBJ2-5; D possibly corresponds to TRBD2 (6 bases). Germline V CDR1 and CDR2: MNHEY, SVGAGI. The CDR3 length is 14 residues. The ends were cut back, 0 bases at V and 4 bases at J, with 9 bases in the middle. CDR3 nucleotides: TGTGCCAGCAGTTACTCTGGAGGGCGAGAGACCCAGTACTTC. Protein sequence: CASSYSGGRETQYF.

The CDR3 region has the DNA TGTGCTAGTGCCCTCCCGGGACAGGGTACAGATACGCAGTATTTT. This codes for CASALPGQGTDTQYF. V is TRBV12-5 and J is TRBJ2-3, with TRBD1 matching 9 bases. Germline loops: CDR1 LGHNT, CDR2 FRNRAP. CDR3 length: 15 residues. J gave up 3 bases and V 7 bases, and 8 bases lay outside the gene matches. The whole variable domain, filled in from reference TRBV12-5 and TRBJ2-3, reads DARVTQTPRHKVTEMGQEVTMRCQPILGHNTVFWYRQTMMQGLELLAYFRNRAPLDDSGMPKDRFSAEMPDATLATLKIQPSEPRDSAVYFCASALPGQGTDTQYFGPGTRLTVL.

This clone was detected only once. The V gene is TRBV7-2, the J gene TRBJ2-1, with TRBD2 matching 10 bases. The CDR3 consists of 15 residues. With 1 base clipped from V and 7 bases from J, the junction kept 4 bases outside the gene matches. CDR1 is SGHTA, CDR2 FQGNSA, per germline. This CDR3 reads CASSLEKAGGNEQFF. For the CDR3, the DNA is TGTGCCAGCAGCTTAGAAAAAGCGGGGGGGAATGAGCAGTTCTTC.

In the case of this clone: The same CDR3 arises from other DNA sequences in this sample as well. The CDR3 nucleotides are TGTGCCAGCAGTTACCCTAGAGACAGGGGAACAGATACGCAGTATTTT. As protein: CASSYPRDRGTDTQYF. The rearrangement joins TRBV6-6 to TRBJ2-3, with 8 bases identical to TRBD1. This CDR3 has 16 residues. Per the germline V gene, CDR1 is MNHNY and CDR2 is SVGAGI (reference sequence). The trim removed 2 bases at V and 3 bases at J, leaving 7 bases unmatched.

The chain uses TRBV5-1 and TRBJ2-3; TRBD1 might be the D (5 bases). CDR1 is SGHRS and CDR2 is YFSETQ in the germline V gene. CDR3 size: 15 residues. Trimming took 0 bases from V and 6 from J, leaving 14 bases between them. In DNA form, the CDR3 reads TGCGCCAGCAGCTTGGTAGGGGTGATCTGGGATACGCAGTATTTT. This encodes CASSLVGVIWDTQYF.

V and J are TRBV15 and TRBJ2-1, with TRBD2 identical over 8 bases. From germline, CDR1 is LNHNV and CDR2 YYDKDF (reference sequence). This CDR3 region has 15 residues. Unmatched junction bases numbered 6, after V lost 0 bases and J lost 8 bases. The CDR3 sequence: CATSRERGGLYEQFF. The DNA of the CDR3 is TGTGCCACCAGCAGAGAGCGCGGGGGGTTGTATGAGCAGTTCTTC.

The rearrangement joins TRBV19 to TRBJ1-5; the D is unclear. The germline CDR1 and CDR2 sequences are LNHDA and SQIVND (reference sequence). Trimming removed 3 bases from V and 7 bases from J, with 13 bases in between. This CDR3 region has 14 residues. CDR3 region: CASSIGNRAQPQHF. The CDR3 nucleotides are TGTGCCAGTAGTATCGGGAACCGGGCCCAGCCCCAGCATTTT.

The CDR3 DNA is TGTGCCAGCAGTCCTGGACAGGGCAATGAGCAGTTCTTC. Protein product: CASSPGQGNEQFF. The chain joins TRBV28 to TRBJ2-1, with TRBD1 identical over 8 bases. CDR3 length: 13 residues. J gave up 6 bases and V 5 bases, and 3 bases lay outside the gene matches. CDR1 and CDR2 (germline): MDHEN, SYDVKM.

The chain recombines TRBV30 with TRBJ2-2; D might be TRBD1 (6 bases). V gave up 8 bases and J gave up 4 bases, with 14 bases separating them. The germline CDR1 and CDR2 sequences are GTSNPN and SVGIG (reference sequence). The CDR3 is 13 residues long. CDR3 loop: CAQGPDSTGELFF. CDR3 in DNA: TGTGCCCAGGGACCGGACAGCACCGGGGAGCTGTTTTTT. Variable domain in full (rest from reference TRBV30 and TRBJ2-2): SQTIHQWPATLVQPVGSPLSLECTVEGTSNPNLYWYRQAAGRGLQLLFYSVGIGQISSEVPQNLSASRPQDRQFILSSKKLLLSDSGFYLCAQGPDSTGELFFGEGSRLTVL.